Listed here is a single T cell receptor (beta chain). Its antigen is undetermined. These data originate in a study of fetal regulatory T cell absence and autoimmunity. On the study more broadly: IPEX patients had exocrine pancreas autoimmunity without clinical diabetes.

Sequencing was performed with immunoSEQ multiplex PCR; in TCRdb, only in-frame clones are kept and a portion is missing. Of about 95,000 clones listed, more than 70% are singletons. Study outcomes and limitations: In IPEX, the enrichment was taken to support antigen-driven autoimmunity before birth. Compared with cord blood, pancreas showed oligoclonal TCR enrichment, some clones over 80-fold.

The sequencing input was pancreas tissue. This sequence was found in a male donor with IPEX syndrome.

In nucleotides, the CDR3 is TGCGCCAGCAGCCAAGGTAAACTCCTGACTAGGAGCTCCTACGAGCAGTACTTC. Translating gives CASSQGKLLTRSSYEQYF. The rearrangement links TRBV4-1 to TRBJ2-7; D is perhaps TRBD2 (6 bases). The CDR3 sequence is 18 residues long. Germline V gene sequence: CDR1 MGHRA, CDR2 YSYEKL. With 1 base removed from V and 0 bases from J, the gap between germline ends came to 19 bases.